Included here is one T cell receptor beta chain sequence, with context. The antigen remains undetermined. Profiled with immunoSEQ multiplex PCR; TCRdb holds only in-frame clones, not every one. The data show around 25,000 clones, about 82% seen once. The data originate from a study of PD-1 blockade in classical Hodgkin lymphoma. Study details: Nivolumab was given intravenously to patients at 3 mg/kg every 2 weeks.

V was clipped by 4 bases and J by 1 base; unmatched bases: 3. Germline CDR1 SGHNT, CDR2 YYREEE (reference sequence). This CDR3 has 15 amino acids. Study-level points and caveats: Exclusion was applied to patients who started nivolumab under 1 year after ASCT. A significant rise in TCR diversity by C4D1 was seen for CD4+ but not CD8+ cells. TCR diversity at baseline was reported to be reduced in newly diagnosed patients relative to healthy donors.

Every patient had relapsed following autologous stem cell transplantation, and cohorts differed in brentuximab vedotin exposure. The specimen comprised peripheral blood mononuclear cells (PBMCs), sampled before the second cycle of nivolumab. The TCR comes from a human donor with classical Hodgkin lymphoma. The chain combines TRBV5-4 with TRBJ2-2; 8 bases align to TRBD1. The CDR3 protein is CASSLGQGNTGELFF. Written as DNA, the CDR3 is TGTGCCAGCAGCCTTGGACAGGGGAACACCGGGGAGCTGTTTTTT.